Below are 30 T cell receptor beta chains sequenced from a single sample in a study of cytomegalovirus exposure and HLA in healthy donors. PCR amplification relied on 60 Vbeta primers (plus 13 Jbeta primers). Clones were sequenced by immunoSEQ multiplex PCR, and TCRdb holds only the in-frame ones, with some missing. The data hold about 110,000 clones, with 55% to 65% observed a single time. Sequenced sample: PBMCs. Receptors originate from a man aged 25 to 45 in good health and CMV-seropositive.

The chain is built from TRBV14 and TRBJ2-5, with D possibly matching TRBD2 (5 bases). Trimming removed 4 bases at V and 4 bases at J, with 7 bases between. The CDR3 is made up of 12 amino acids. Germline assignment: CDR1 SGHDN and CDR2 FVKESK. Written as DNA, the CDR3 is TGTGCCAGCAGCCGGCGGGCAGAGACCCAGTACTTC. This gives the protein CASSRRAETQYF.

This rearrangement joins TRBV5-4 to TRBJ2-6; 7 bases map to TRBD1. Germline CDR1 and CDR2: SGHNT and YYREEE (reference sequence). The CDR3 sequence is 16 residues long. The J segment lost 2 bases and the V segment lost 5 bases, leaving 7 bases of the junction unmatched. CDR3 region: CASSKPGTAGANVLTF. DNA for the CDR3: TGTGCCAGCAGTAAACCGGGGACAGCTGGGGCCAACGTCCTGACTTTC.

This rearrangement joins TRBV7-8 to TRBJ2-7; TRBD2 might be the D (5 bases). The germline V gene encodes CDR1 SGHVS and CDR2 FQNEAQ. This CDR3 has 14 residues. Trimming removed 5 bases at V and 4 bases at J, with 15 bases between. The chain's CDR3 is CASSLPPEGYEQYF. The DNA of the CDR3 is TGTGCCAGCAGCCTACCCCCCGAGGGATACGAGCAGTACTTC.

The chain combines TRBV19 with TRBJ2-5; 9 nucleotides line up with TRBD1. TRBJ2-7 explains the end of the DNA better; the J call may be wrong. This CDR3 is 12 amino acids long. Germline-derived CDR1 and CDR2 are LNHDA and SQIVND (reference sequence). DNA of the CDR3: TGTGCCAGCGGGACAGGGTCCTACGAGCAGTACTTC. Encoded protein: CASGTGSYEQYF.

The V call is TRBV7-9, the J call TRBJ2-5; 7 bases match TRBD2. The germline gives CDR1 SEHNR, CDR2 FQNEAQ (reference sequence). The CDR3 consists of 14 residues. The V segment lost 0 bases and the J segment 2 bases; nucleotides outside the gene matches: 0. The CDR3 DNA sequence: TGTGCCAGCAGCTTAGCGGGGGGGCAAGAGACCCAGTACTTC. Amino acids: CASSLAGGQETQYF.

The chain uses TRBV28 and TRBJ2-7, with D maybe TRBD1 (6 bases). Germline assignment: CDR1 MDHEN and CDR2 SYDVKM. V was clipped by 5 bases and J by 3 bases, with 11 bases between them. The CDR3 runs 13 residues. CDR3 residues: CASSQDSLYEQYF. The CDR3 coding sequence is TGTGCCAGCAGTCAGGACAGCCTCTACGAGCAGTACTTC. The full variable domain, completed using reference TRBV28 and TRBJ2-7, is DVKVTQSSRYLVKRTGEKVFLECVQDMDHENMFWYRQDPGLGLRLIYFSYDVKMKEKGDIPEGYSVSREKKERFSLILESASTNQTSMYLCASSQDSLYEQYFGPGTRLTVT.

CDR3 coding DNA: TGTGCCAGCAGCTCAGCAACAGGATCCACAGATACGCAGTATTTT. Translation: CASSSATGSTDTQYF. This chain uses TRBV5-4 with TRBJ2-3; maybe TRBD1 (5 bases). The CDR3 is 15 amino acids. CDR1 SGHNT and CDR2 YYREEE come from the germline V gene (reference sequence). Between the trimmed V and J ends, which lost 3 bases and 2 bases, there was a span of 13 bases.

A few counts support this clone. The chain employs TRBV5-1 and TRBJ2-2; 9 bases are a match to TRBD1. With 4 bases clipped from V and 4 bases from J, the junction kept 11 bases outside the gene matches. This CDR3 is built from 17 residues. Germline CDR1 SGHRS, CDR2 YFSETQ. The CDR3 region is CASSTTTGGVGTGELFF. CDR3 nucleotides: TGCGCCAGCAGCACAACCACAGGGGGCGTAGGCACCGGGGAGCTGTTTTTT.

The chain carries TRBV5-4 and TRBJ2-5, with 15 bases fitting TRBD2. This CDR3 has 17 amino acids. In germline, CDR1 is SGHNT, CDR2 YYREEE (reference sequence). J gave up 5 bases and V 0 bases, and 5 bases lay outside the gene matches. The CDR3 nucleotides read TGTGCCAGCAGCTTGGGGACTAGCGGGGGGGCCTGGGAGACCCAGTACTTC. Residues: CASSLGTSGGAWETQYF.

With respect to this clone: Different DNA sequences within this sample yield the same CDR3. This chain uses TRBV5-6 with TRBJ1-2; D gene uncertain. Trimming cost V 0 bases and J 5 bases, with 8 bases left between them. The CDR3 is 13 residues long. Germline V gene sequence: CDR1 SGHDT, CDR2 YYEEEE. CDR3 loop: CASSLGRGYGYTF. In DNA form, the CDR3 reads TGTGCCAGCAGCTTGGGTCGAGGGTATGGCTACACCTTC.

J is TRBJ1-2 and V is TRBV6-1, with D possibly being TRBD1 (5 bases). Trimming removed 3 bases at V and 0 bases at J, with 14 bases between. Germline assignment: CDR1 MNHNS and CDR2 SASEGT. This CDR3 region has 16 residues. The CDR3 spells CASSEGGGHTNYGYTF. In nucleotides, the CDR3 is TGTGCCAGCAGTGAGGGGGGAGGACATACTAACTATGGCTACACCTTC.

The genes are TRBV6-1 and TRBJ1-5, with 9 positions matching TRBD1. This CDR3 spans 14 amino acids. Germline CDR1 reads MNHNS; CDR2 reads SASEGT. V lost 9 bases to trimming and J lost 4 bases; unmatched junction nucleotides: 7. The CDR3 bases are TGTGCCAGTTACCCGACAGGGGGTAATCAGCCCCAGCATTTT. Translating gives CASYPTGGNQPQHF.

This chain connects TRBV27 to TRBJ2-5; a possible D gene is TRBD1 (5 bases). The germline V gene has CDR1 MNHEY and CDR2 SMNVEV (reference sequence). The CDR3 loop spans 14 amino acids. Trimming removed 4 bases from V and 5 bases from J, with 14 bases in between. DNA of the CDR3: TGTGCCAGCAGTTCCCTTTTGGGGCGGGAGACCCAGTACTTC. It specifies CASSSLLGRETQYF.

This sequence joins TRBV5-8 and TRBJ2-5, with 9 bases identical to TRBD1. In germline, CDR1 is SGHTS, CDR2 YDEGEE. This CDR3 region has 14 residues. V lost 4 bases, J lost 5 bases, and 6 bases stayed unmatched. Here the CDR3 reads CASSLGQGRETQYF. The CDR3 nucleotides are TGTGCCAGCAGCCTAGGACAGGGGCGGGAGACCCAGTACTTC.

This clone showed up just a few times. The J gene is TRBJ2-1, the V gene TRBV10-3; 10 bases are a match to TRBD2. The germline gives CDR1 ENHRY, CDR2 SYGVKD. Trimming removed 3 bases from V and 3 bases from J; junction bases left unmatched: 5. The CDR3 has 16 residues. The CDR3 region is CAISESGGAFYNEQFF. The CDR3 coding sequence is TGTGCCATCAGTGAAAGCGGGGGGGCGTTCTACAATGAGCAGTTCTTC.

The V and J genes are TRBV6-5 and TRBJ1-3; 9 nucleotides line up with TRBD1. The CDR3 is made up of 14 amino acids. Germline V gene sequence: CDR1 MNHEY, CDR2 SVGAGI. Trimming at V came to 6 bases and at J to 4 bases, leaving 4 bases not matched to a gene. CDR3 amino acids: CASRLQGAGNTIYF. CDR3 sequence (DNA): TGTGCCAGCAGATTACAGGGGGCCGGAAACACCATATATTTT.

The CDR3 reads CASRRTGFNQPQHF. Here the CDR3 DNA reads TGTGCCAGCAGACGGACAGGATTCAATCAGCCCCAGCATTTT. This sequence joins TRBV27 and TRBJ1-5, with 7 bases fitting TRBD1. Germline V CDR1 and CDR2: MNHEY, SMNVEV (reference sequence). The CDR3 totals 14 residues. V gave up 6 bases and J gave up 3 bases; unmatched junction bases: 5.

The chain carries TRBV10-3 and TRBJ2-7, with D possibly matching TRBD2 (6 bases). Trimming left V 3 bases short and J 5 bases short, with 11 bases between. The CDR3 length is 13 residues. Germline CDR1 is ENHRY and CDR2 is SYGVKD. CDR3 nucleotides: TGTGCCATCAGTGAAGGAACTAGCAACGAGCAGTACTTC. As protein: CAISEGTSNEQYF.

The chain employs TRBV18 and TRBJ1-5; D is unclear. CDR1 is KGHSH and CDR2 is LQKENI in the germline V gene. V shed 3 bases and J shed 3 bases, with 15 bases lying between them. There are 16 residues in the CDR3. CDR3 loop: CASSPVRTAPNQPQHF. CDR3 coding DNA: TGTGCCAGCTCACCGGTAAGAACAGCCCCCAATCAGCCCCAGCATTTT.

This clone was observed once. V and J are TRBV5-1 and TRBJ2-3; TRBD2 aligns across 8 bases. CDR3 length: 16 residues. The trim removed 0 bases at V and 3 bases at J, leaving 6 bases unmatched. Looked up from germline, CDR1 is SGHRS and CDR2 is YFSETQ. This chain's CDR3 is CASSLVRGGGTDTQYF. The CDR3 DNA sequence: TGCGCCAGCAGCTTGGTCAGGGGCGGGGGGACAGATACGCAGTATTTT.

V is TRBV10-3 and J is TRBJ2-1; TRBD2 might be the D (7 bases). With 3 bases removed from V and 6 bases from J, the gap between germline ends came to 24 bases. The germline gives CDR1 ENHRY, CDR2 SYGVKD. This CDR3 spans 18 amino acids. The CDR3 DNA follows: TGTGCCATCAGTGAAGGGGAGGGGGGGCTTGTAGGATTCAATGAGCAGTTCTTC. This sequence encodes CAISEGEGGLVGFNEQFF.

The chain joins TRBV5-1 to TRBJ1-6, with 7 bases fitting TRBD1. Germline V CDR1 and CDR2: SGHRS, YFSETQ. V was clipped by 6 bases and J by 5 bases; unmatched bases: 8. The CDR3 consists of 15 residues. The CDR3, as DNA: TGCGCCAGCACCCCTTGGGGGACAGATAATTCACCCCTCCACTTT. Translating gives CASTPWGTDNSPLHF.

This clone was seen only once. The gene calls are TRBV5-4 and TRBJ1-2, with D possibly being TRBD1 (5 bases). Trimming left V 4 bases short and J 2 bases short, with 12 bases between. There are 14 residues in the CDR3. Germline loops: CDR1 SGHNT, CDR2 YYREEE (reference sequence). The CDR3 nucleotides read TGTGCCAGCAGCCCCTTGACAGCCAACTATGGCTACACCTTC. Encoded protein: CASSPLTANYGYTF. The full variable domain, rest sourced from reference TRBV5-4 and TRBJ1-2, is ETGVTQSPTHLIKTRGQQVTLRCSSQSGHNTVSWYQQALGQGPQFIFQYYREEENGRGNFPPRFSGLQFPNYSSELNVNALELDDSALYLCASSPLTANYGYTFGSGTRLTVV.

There are a few counts of this clone. The genes are TRBV9 and TRBJ2-1; possible D gene TRBD2, 6 bases. Trimming stripped 0 bases from V and 7 bases from J, with 20 bases between. The V gene's germline CDR1 is SGDLS and CDR2 YYNGEE. This CDR3 has 17 amino acids. CDR3 nucleotide sequence: TGTGCCAGCAGCGTAGCTCCCTCGGGATTCGGAGGGAATGAGCAGTTCTTC. Protein sequence: CASSVAPSGFGGNEQFF.

This chain connects TRBV5-1 to TRBJ2-2, with a possible D match to TRBD2 (5 bases). This CDR3 is built from 16 residues. The V gene's germline CDR1 is SGHRS and CDR2 YFSETQ. The V gene lost 0 bases and the J gene lost 4 bases, with 13 bases spanning the gap. CDR3 sequence (DNA): TGCGCCAGCAGCTTGGCCCTAACGGGGATCACCGGGGAGCTGTTTTTT. Amino acids: CASSLALTGITGELFF.

This clone occurred a few times. The rearrangement links TRBV5-1 to TRBJ1-1; a possible D gene is TRBD1 (5 bases). Trimming removed 4 bases at V and 1 base at J, with 14 bases between. There are 15 residues in the CDR3. Per germline, CDR1 SGHRS and CDR2 YFSETQ. The DNA for the CDR3 is TGCGCCAGCAGCGGGGGTCTGGGAGGGAACACTGAAGCTTTCTTT. This encodes CASSGGLGGNTEAFF. Full variable domain (outside the CDR3, taken from reference TRBV5-1 and TRBJ1-1): KAGVTQTPRYLIKTRGQQVTLSCSPISGHRSVSWYQQTPGQGLQFLFEYFSETQRNKGNFPGRFSGRQFSNSRSEMNVSTLELGDSALYLCASSGGLGGNTEAFFGQGTRLTVV.

This chain links TRBV7-8 with TRBJ2-7; TRBD2 matches 10 bases. The V gene end was trimmed by 5 bases and the J gene end by 0 bases; junction bases not matched to a gene: 7. CDR1 is SGHVS and CDR2 is FQNEAQ in the germline V gene. This CDR3 has 16 residues. CDR3 residues: CASSPSERGGSYEQYF. CDR3 DNA: TGTGCCAGCAGCCCCTCAGAGCGGGGGGGCTCCTACGAGCAGTACTTC.

V usage is TRBV5-1 and J usage is TRBJ2-1; 9 bases fit TRBD2. V gave up 0 bases and J gave up 0 bases; unmatched junction bases: 10. This CDR3 is built from 19 residues. Germline CDR1 SGHRS, CDR2 YFSETQ. In nucleotides, the CDR3 is TGCGCCAGCAGCTTGGGCACGGGGAGCGGGGGGAGCTCCTACAATGAGCAGTTCTTC. Protein sequence: CASSLGTGSGGSSYNEQFF.

The chain combines TRBV5-6 with TRBJ2-3; 7 positions agree with TRBD2. Germline CDR1 is SGHDT and CDR2 is YYEEEE. The CDR3 contains 14 residues. With 3 bases clipped from V and 6 bases from J, the junction kept 7 bases outside the gene matches. CDR3 nucleotides: TGTGCCAGCAGCTGGTCCCCAGCGGGGGATACGCAGTATTTT. Its translation is CASSWSPAGDTQYF.

Comments on this clone: This same CDR3 is encoded by further DNA sequences in the sample. The chain recombines TRBV4-1 with TRBJ1-4, with 7 bases lining up with TRBD1. Losses at the gene ends were 0 bases for V and 0 bases for J; bases not matched to a gene: 1. This CDR3 has 16 amino acids. Germline loops: CDR1 MGHRA, CDR2 YSYEKL. This CDR3 is CASSQDQGATNEKLFF. The CDR3 bases are TGCGCCAGCAGCCAAGACCAGGGGGCAACTAATGAAAAACTGTTTTTT.